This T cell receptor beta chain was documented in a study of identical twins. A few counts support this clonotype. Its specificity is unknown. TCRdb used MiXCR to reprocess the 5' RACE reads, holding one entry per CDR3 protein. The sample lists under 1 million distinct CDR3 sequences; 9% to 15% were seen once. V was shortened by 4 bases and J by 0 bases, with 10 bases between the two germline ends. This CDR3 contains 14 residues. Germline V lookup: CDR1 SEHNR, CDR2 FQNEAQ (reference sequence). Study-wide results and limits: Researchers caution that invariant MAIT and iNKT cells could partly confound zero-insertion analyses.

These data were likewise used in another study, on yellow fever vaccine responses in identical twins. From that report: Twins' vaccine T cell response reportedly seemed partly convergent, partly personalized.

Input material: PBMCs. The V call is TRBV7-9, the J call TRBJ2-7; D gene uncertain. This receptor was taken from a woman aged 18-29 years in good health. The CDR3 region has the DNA TGTGCCAGCAGCTCGAGCGATTCCTCCTACGAGCAGTACTTC. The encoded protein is CASSSSDSSYEQYF.